Following are 10 T cell receptor beta chains from one sample sequenced in a study of blood T cell repertoires in COVID-19. This table comes from immunoSEQ multiplex PCR, and its TCRdb copy is limited to in-frame clones, with some not included. The profile shows about 260,000 clones, around 90% of them singletons. The sequenced sample was peripheral blood. The source is a woman between 45 and 60 years old who had recovered from COVID-19.

This chain connects TRBV7-9 to TRBJ1-3, with 7 bases matching TRBD1. Unmatched junction bases numbered 8, after V lost 3 bases and J lost 3 bases. The CDR3 length is 16 residues. Germline V gene sequence: CDR1 SEHNR, CDR2 FQNEAQ (reference sequence). The CDR3 DNA is TGTGCCAGCAGCTTGTTTGGGGACAGCTATGGAAACACCATATATTTT. Its translation is CASSLFGDSYGNTIYF.

The chain couples TRBV7-2 to TRBJ1-2, with D unresolved. CDR3 size: 13 residues. CDR1 and CDR2 (germline): SGHTA, FQGNSA. Trimming took off 1 base at V and 8 bases at J, with 11 bases between the two ends. The CDR3 DNA sequence: TGTGCCAGCAGCTTAGACAGTACCTTGGGCTACACCTTC. It yields the protein CASSLDSTLGYTF.

The chain is built from TRBV7-9 and TRBJ1-3, with D unresolved. Deletions cut 2 bases from V and 4 bases from J, with 12 bases between. The CDR3 is 15 amino acids. CDR1 is SEHNR, CDR2 FQNEAQ, per germline (reference sequence). The CDR3 spells CASSLNAIPGNTIYF. The CDR3 bases are TGTGCCAGCAGCTTAAACGCTATCCCGGGAAACACCATATATTTT. Combining the CDR3 with reference TRBV7-9 and TRBJ1-3 gives the whole variable domain DTGVSQNPRHKITKRGQNVTFRCDPISEHNRLYWYRQTLGQGPEFLTYFQNEAQLEKSRLLSDRFSAERPKGSFSTLEIQRTEQGDSAMYLCASSLNAIPGNTIYFGEGSWLTVV.

DNA for the CDR3: TGCGCCAGCAGCTTGGACCCTCAGACAGTCTATGGCTACACCTTC. Translated: CASSLDPQTVYGYTF. The V call is TRBV5-1, the J call TRBJ1-2; a weak D match, TRBD1 (5 bases). The CDR3 totals 15 residues. In germline, CDR1 is SGHRS, CDR2 YFSETQ. The ends were cut back, 0 bases at V and 4 bases at J, with 13 bases in the middle.

This chain links TRBV9 with TRBJ1-3; unclear D gene. This CDR3 has 16 amino acids. The germline V gene encodes CDR1 SGDLS and CDR2 YYNGEE. Between the trimmed V and J ends, which lost 0 bases and 0 bases, there was a span of 10 bases. This CDR3 is CASSVGEGSSGNTIYF. The CDR3 nucleotides are TGTGCCAGCAGCGTAGGAGAGGGTAGCTCTGGAAACACCATATATTTT.

The chain links TRBV19 to TRBJ2-1; maybe TRBD2 (5 bases). CDR1 is LNHDA, CDR2 SQIVND, per germline (reference sequence). V was shortened by 2 bases and J by 4 bases, with 6 bases between the two germline ends. CDR3 length: 13 residues. The CDR3 reads CASSIRTYNEQFF. CDR3 sequence (DNA): TGTGCCAGTAGTATAAGGACTTACAATGAGCAGTTCTTC.

The V gene is TRBV4-1, the J gene TRBJ2-3; 7 bases agree with TRBD2. Trimming took 0 bases from V and 10 from J; bases not matched to a gene: 10. The germline V gene encodes CDR1 MGHRA and CDR2 YSYEKL. The CDR3 runs 15 residues. CDR3 protein: CASSQDPSGKGAQYF. CDR3 nucleotides: TGCGCCAGCAGCCAAGATCCGAGCGGGAAAGGGGCGCAGTATTTT.

This clone was recorded at least ten times. A read error may account for a junction end that differs from germline. The rearrangement uses TRBV29-1 and TRBJ1-2; a possible D gene is TRBD1 (5 bases). This CDR3 has 12 residues. The germline V gene encodes CDR1 SQVTM and CDR2 ANQGSEA. The CDR3 DNA reads as TGCAGCGTAGAAGACAGTAACTATGGCTACACCTTC. Its translation is CSVEDSNYGYTF. The full variable domain, with the rest looked up from reference TRBV29-1 and TRBJ1-2, is SAVISQKPSRDICQRGTSLTIQCQVDSQVTMMFWYRQQPGQSLTLIATANQGSEATYESGFVIDKFPISRPNLTFSTLTVSNMSPEDSSIYLCSVEDSNYGYTFGSGTRLTVV.

The chain carries TRBV20-1 and TRBJ1-5; D may be TRBD1 (5 bases). Germline lookup yields CDR1 DFQATT and CDR2 SNEGSKA (reference sequence). V was cut by 3 bases and J by 5 bases, with 14 bases left in between. The CDR3 length is 14 residues. The CDR3 nucleotides read TGCAGTGCTAGTGGGGCAGCCGCACATCAGCCCCAGCATTTT. It specifies CSASGAAAHQPQHF.

This clone came up once. In DNA form, the CDR3 reads TGTGCCAGCTCACCAGAGACCGACAGGGCTGGGGAGCTGTTTTTT. It codes for CASSPETDRAGELFF. V usage is TRBV18 and J usage is TRBJ2-2; TRBD1 aligns across 7 bases. This CDR3 is built from 15 residues. Germline assignment: CDR1 KGHSH and CDR2 LQKENI. V shed 2 bases, J shed 8 bases, and the junction held 8 bases outside the gene matches.